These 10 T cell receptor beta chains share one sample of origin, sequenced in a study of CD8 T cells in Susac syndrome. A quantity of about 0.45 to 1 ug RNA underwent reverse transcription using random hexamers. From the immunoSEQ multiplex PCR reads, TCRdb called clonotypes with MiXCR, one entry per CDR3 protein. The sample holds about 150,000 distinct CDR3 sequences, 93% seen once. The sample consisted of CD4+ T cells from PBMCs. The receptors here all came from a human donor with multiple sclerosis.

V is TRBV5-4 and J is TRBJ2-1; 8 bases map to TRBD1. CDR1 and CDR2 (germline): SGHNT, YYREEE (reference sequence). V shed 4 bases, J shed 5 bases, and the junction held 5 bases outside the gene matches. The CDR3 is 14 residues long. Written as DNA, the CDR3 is TGTGCCAGCAGCGGGCAGGGGGCTAACAATGAGCAGTTCTTC. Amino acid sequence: CASSGQGANNEQFF.

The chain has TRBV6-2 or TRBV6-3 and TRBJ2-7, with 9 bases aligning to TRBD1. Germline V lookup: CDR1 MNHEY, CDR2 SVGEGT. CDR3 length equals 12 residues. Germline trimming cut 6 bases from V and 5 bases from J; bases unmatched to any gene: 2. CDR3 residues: CASRRTGDEQYF. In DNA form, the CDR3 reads TGTGCCAGCAGAAGGACAGGGGACGAGCAGTACTTC.

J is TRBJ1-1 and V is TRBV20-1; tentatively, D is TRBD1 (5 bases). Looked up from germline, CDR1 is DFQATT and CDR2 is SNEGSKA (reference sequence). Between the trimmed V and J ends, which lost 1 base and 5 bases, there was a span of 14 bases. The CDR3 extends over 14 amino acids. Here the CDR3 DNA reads TGCAGTGCTAGAGCCGGACACAAGGTAACTGAAGCTTTCTTT. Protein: CSARAGHKVTEAFF.

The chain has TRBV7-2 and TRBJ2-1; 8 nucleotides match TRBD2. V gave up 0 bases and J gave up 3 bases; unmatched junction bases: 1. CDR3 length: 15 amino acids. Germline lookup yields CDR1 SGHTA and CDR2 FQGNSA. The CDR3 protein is CASSLASGNYNEQFF. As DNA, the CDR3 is TGTGCCAGCAGCTTAGCTAGCGGGAACTACAATGAGCAGTTCTTC.

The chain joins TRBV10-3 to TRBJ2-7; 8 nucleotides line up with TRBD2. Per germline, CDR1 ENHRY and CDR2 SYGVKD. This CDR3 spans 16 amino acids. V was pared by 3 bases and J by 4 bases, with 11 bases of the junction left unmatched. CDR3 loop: CAISEGPRTSMYEQYF. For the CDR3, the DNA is TGTGCCATCAGTGAAGGTCCTCGGACTAGCATGTACGAGCAGTACTTC.

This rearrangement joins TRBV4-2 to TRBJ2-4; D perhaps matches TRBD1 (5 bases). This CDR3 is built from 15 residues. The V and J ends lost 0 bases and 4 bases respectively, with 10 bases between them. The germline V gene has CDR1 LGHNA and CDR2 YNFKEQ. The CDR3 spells CASSQDPDIKNIQYF. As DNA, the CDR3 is TGTGCCAGCAGCCAAGATCCGGACATTAAAAACATTCAGTACTTC.

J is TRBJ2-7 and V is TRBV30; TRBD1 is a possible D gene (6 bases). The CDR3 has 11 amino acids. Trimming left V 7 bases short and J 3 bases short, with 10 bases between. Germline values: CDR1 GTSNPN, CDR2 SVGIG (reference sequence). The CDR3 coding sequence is TGTGCCTTAGGACAGCACTACGAGCAGTACTTC. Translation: CALGQHYEQYF.

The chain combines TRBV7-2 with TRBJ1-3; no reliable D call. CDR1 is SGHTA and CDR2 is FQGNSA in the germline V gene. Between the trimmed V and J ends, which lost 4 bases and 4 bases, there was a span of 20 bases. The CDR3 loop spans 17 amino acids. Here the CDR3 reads CASSSDTFRSYGNTIYF. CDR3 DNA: TGTGCCAGCAGCTCCGATACCTTCCGTAGTTACGGAAACACCATATATTTT.

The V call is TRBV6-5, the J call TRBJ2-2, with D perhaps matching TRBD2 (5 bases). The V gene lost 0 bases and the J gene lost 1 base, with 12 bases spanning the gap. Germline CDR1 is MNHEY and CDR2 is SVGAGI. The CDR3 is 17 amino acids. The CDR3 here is CASSYSRLAQNTGELFF. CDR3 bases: TGTGCCAGCAGTTACTCCCGGCTAGCACAGAACACCGGGGAGCTGTTTTTT.

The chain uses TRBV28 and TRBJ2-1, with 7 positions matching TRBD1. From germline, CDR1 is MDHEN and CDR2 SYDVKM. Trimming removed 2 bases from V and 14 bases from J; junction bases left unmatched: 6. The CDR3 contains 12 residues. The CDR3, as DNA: TGTGCCAGCAGTTTACCTCACCAGGGGGAGTTCTTC. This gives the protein CASSLPHQGEFF.